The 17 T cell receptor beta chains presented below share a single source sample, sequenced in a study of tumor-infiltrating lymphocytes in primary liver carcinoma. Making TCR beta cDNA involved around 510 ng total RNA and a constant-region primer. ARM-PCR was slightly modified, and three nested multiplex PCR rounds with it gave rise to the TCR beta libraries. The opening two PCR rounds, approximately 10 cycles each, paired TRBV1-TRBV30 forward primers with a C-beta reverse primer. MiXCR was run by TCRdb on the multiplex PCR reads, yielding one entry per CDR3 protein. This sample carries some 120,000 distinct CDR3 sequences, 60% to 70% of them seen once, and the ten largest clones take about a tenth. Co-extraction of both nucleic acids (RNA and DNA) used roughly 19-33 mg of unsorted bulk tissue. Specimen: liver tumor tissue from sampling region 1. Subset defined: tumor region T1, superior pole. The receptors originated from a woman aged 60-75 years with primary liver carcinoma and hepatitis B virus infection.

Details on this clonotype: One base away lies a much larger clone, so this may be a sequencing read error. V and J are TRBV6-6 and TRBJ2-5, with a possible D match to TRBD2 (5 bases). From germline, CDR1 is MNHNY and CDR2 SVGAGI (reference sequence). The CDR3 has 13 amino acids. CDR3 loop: CASSPFGEETRYF. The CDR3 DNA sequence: TGTGCCAGCAGTCCATTCGGGGAAGAGACCCGGTACTTC.

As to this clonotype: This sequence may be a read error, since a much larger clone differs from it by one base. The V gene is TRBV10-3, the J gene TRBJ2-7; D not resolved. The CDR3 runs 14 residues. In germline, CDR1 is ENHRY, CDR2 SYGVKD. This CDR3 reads CAISVSGGSDEQHF. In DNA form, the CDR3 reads TGTGCCATCAGTGTAAGTGGCGGTTCTGACGAGCAGCACTTC.

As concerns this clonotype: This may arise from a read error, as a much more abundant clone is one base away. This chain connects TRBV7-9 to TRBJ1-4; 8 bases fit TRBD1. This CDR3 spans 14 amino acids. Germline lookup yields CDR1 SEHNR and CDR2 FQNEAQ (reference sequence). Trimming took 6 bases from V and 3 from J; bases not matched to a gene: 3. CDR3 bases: TGTGCCAGCAGAGGACAGGGACCTAATGAAAAACTGTTTTTT. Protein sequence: CASRGQGPNEKLFF.

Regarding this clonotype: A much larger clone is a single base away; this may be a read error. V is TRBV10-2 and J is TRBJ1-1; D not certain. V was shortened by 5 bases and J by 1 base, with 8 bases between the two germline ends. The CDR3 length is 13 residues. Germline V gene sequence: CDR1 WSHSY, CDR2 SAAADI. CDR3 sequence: CASSQFGNTEAFF. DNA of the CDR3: TGCGCCAGCAGTCAGTTCGGGAACACTGAAGCTTTCTTT.

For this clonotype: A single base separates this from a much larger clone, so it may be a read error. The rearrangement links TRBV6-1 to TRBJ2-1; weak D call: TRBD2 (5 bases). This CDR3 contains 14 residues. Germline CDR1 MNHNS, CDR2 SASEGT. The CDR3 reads CASSEGAEIDDQFF. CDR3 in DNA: TGTGCCAGCAGTGAAGGAGCGGAGATCGATGACCAGTTCTTC.

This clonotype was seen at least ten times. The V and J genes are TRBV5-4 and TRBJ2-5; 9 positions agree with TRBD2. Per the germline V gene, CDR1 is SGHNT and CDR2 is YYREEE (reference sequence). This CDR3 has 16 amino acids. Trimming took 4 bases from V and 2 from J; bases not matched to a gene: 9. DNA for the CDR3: TGTGCCAGCAGCCCCGGGGTAGCGGGAGTTCAAGAGACCCAGTACTTC. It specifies CASSPGVAGVQETQYF.

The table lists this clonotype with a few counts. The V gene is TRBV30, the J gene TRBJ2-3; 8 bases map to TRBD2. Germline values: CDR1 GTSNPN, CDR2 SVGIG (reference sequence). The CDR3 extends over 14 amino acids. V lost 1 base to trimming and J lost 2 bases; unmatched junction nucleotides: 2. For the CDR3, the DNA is TGTGCCTGGAGTGAAGGACTAGCCACAGATACGCAGTATTTT. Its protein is CAWSEGLATDTQYF.

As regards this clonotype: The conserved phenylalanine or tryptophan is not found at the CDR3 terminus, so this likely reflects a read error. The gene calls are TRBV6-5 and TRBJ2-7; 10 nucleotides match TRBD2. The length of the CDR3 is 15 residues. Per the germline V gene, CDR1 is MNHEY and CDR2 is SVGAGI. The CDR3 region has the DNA TGTGCCAGCAGTCCCACTAGCGGGAATTCCTATGAGCAGTACCTC. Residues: CASSPTSGNSYEQYL.

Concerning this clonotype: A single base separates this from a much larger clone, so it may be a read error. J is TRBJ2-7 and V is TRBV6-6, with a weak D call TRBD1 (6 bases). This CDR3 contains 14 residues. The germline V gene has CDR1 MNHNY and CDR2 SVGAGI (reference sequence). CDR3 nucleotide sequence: TGTGCCAGCACCCAGGGGTTGGGTCCCTACGGGCAGTACTTC. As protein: CASTQGLGPYGQYF.

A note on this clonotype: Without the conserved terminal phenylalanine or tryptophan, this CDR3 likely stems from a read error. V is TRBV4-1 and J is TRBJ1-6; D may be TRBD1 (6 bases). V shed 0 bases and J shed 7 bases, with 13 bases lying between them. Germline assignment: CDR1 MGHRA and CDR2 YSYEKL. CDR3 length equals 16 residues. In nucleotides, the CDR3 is TGCGCCAGCAGCCAAGATAGGGACATGGCAAATTCACCCCTCCACTCT. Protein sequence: CASSQDRDMANSPLHS.

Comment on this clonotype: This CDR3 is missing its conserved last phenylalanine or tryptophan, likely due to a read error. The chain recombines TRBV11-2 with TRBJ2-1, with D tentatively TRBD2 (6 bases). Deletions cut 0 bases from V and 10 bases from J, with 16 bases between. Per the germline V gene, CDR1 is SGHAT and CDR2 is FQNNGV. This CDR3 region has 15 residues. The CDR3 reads CASSLEGGSIGEQFL. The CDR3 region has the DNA TGTGCCAGCAGCTTAGAGGGAGGAAGTATAGGCGAGCAGTTCTTA.

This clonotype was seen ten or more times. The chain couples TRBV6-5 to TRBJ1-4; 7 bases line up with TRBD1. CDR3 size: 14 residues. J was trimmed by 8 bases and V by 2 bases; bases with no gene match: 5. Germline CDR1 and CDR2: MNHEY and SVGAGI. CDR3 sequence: CASSYVAGGEKLFF. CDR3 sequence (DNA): TGTGCCAGCAGTTACGTGGCAGGGGGGGAAAAACTGTTTTTT.

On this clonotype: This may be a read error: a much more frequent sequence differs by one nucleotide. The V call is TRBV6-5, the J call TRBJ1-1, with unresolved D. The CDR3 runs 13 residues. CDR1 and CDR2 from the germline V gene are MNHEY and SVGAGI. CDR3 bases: TGTGCCAGCAGTTACTCAAGGAGCACTGAAGCTTGCTTT. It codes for CASSYSRSTEACF.

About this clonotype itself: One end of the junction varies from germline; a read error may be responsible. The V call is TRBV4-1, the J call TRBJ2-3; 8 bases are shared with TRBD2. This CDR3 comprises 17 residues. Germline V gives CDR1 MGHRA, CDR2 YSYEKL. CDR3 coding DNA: TGTGCCAGCATCCAAGAATCACCGGGAGGGAGCACAGATACGCAGTATTTT. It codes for CASIQESPGGSTDTQYF.

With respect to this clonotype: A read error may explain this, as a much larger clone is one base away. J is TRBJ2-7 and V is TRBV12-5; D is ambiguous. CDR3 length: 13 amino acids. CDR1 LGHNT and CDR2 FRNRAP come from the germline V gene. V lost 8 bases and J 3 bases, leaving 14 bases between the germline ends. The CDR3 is CASRTRTGYEQYF. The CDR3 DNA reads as TGTGCTAGTCGCACCAGGACGGGCTACGAGCAGTACTTC.

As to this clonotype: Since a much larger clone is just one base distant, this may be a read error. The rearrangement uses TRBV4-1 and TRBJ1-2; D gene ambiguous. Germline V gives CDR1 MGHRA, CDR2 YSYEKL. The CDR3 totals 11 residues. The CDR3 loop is CASSQVNNPVF. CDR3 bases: TGCGCCAGCAGCCAAGTCAACAACCCAGTCTTC.

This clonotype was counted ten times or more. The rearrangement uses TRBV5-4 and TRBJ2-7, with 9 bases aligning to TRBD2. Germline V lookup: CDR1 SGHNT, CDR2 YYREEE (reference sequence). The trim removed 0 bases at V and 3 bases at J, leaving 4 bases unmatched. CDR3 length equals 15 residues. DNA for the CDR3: TGTGCCAGCAGCTTGGGACTAGCGGATATCTACGAGCAGTACTTC. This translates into CASSLGLADIYEQYF. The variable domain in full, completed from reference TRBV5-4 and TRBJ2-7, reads ETGVTQSPTHLIKTRGQQVTLRCSSQSGHNTVSWYQQALGQGPQFIFQYYREEENGRGNFPPRFSGLQFPNYSSELNVNALELDDSALYLCASSLGLADIYEQYFGPGTRLTVT.